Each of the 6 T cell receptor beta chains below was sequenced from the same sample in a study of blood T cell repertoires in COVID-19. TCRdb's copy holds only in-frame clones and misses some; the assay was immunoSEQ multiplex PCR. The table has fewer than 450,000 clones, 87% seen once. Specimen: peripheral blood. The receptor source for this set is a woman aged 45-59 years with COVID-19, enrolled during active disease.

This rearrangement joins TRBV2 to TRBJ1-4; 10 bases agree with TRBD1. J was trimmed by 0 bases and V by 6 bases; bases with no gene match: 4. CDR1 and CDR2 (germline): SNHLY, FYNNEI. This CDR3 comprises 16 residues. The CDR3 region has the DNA TGTGCCAGCAGGGACAGGGGGGGCCCAACTAATGAAAAACTGTTTTTT. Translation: CASRDRGGPTNEKLFF.

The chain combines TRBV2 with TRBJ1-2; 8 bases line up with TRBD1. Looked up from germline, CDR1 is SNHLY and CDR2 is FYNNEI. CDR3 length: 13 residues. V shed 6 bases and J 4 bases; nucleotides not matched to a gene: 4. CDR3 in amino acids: CASRATGAYGYTF. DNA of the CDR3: TGTGCCAGCAGGGCGACAGGGGCCTATGGCTACACCTTC.

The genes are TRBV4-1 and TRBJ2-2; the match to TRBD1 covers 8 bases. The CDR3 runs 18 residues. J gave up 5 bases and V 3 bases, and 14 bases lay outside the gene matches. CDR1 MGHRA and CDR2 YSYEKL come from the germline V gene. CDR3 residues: CASSHPGQVVLGTGELFF. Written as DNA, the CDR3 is TGCGCCAGCAGCCATCCGGGACAGGTAGTTTTGGGGACCGGGGAGCTGTTTTTT.

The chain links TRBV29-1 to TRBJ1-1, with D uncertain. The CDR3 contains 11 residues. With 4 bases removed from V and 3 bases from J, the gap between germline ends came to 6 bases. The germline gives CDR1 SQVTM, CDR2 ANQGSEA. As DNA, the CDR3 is TGCAGCGTTGGAATAGACACTGAAGCTTTCTTT. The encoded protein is CSVGIDTEAFF. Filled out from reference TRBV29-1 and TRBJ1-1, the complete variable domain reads SAVISQKPSRDICQRGTSLTIQCQVDSQVTMMFWYRQQPGQSLTLIATANQGSEATYESGFVIDKFPISRPNLTFSTLTVSNMSPEDSSIYLCSVGIDTEAFFGQGTRLTVV.

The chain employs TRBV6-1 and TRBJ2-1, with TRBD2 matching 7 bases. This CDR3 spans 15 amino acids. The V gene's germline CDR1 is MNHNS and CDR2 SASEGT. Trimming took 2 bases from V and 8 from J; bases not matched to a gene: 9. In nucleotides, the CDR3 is TGTGCCAGCAGTGAATTGGGGGGGAGGATCCATGAGCAGTTCTTC. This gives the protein CASSELGGRIHEQFF.

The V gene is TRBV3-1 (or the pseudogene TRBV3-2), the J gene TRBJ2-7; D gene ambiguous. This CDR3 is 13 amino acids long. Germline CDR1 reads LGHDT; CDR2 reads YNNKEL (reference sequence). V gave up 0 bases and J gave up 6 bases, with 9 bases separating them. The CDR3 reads CASSQDSSSEQYF. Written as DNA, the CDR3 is TGTGCCAGCAGCCAAGATTCAAGCTCCGAGCAGTACTTC.